The source of this T cell receptor beta chain is a study of CD8 T cells in Susac syndrome. A quantity of roughly 0.5 to 1 ug RNA underwent reverse transcription using random hexamers. Amplification of TCR beta CDR3 was carried out by immunoSEQ multiplex PCR, which covered 54 Vbeta and 13 Jbeta segments. TCRdb re-called the immunoSEQ multiplex PCR reads through MiXCR, storing one row per CDR3 protein. Found here are approximately 300,000 distinct CDR3 sequences, roughly 85% of them singletons; the top ten hold 0.21%. Negative magnetic isolation gave CD8+ and CD4+ cells; FACS enriched CD8+ TEMRA. Trimming stripped 2 bases from V and 2 bases from J, with 10 bases between. The CDR3 loop spans 14 amino acids. Germline lookup yields CDR1 SQVTM and CDR2 ANQGSEA. General study results and limits: By the study's own acknowledgment, its TCR sequencing and HLA analysis included relatively few individuals.

About this clonotype itself: Its antigen is not identified.

The sequence was obtained from a human donor with multiple sclerosis. The sample taken for sequencing was CD8+ T cells from PBMCs. This chain links TRBV29-1 with TRBJ2-1; D not certain. Written as DNA, the CDR3 is TGCAGCGTTGAAAGGATAACAGCCTACAATGAGCAGTTCTTC. As protein: CSVERITAYNEQFF.